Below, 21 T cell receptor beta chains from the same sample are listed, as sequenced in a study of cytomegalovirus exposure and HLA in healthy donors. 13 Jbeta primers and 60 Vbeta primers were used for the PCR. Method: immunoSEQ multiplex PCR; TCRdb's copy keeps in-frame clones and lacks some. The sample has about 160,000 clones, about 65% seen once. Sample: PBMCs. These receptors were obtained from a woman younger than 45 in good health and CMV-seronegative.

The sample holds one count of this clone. CDR3 nucleotides: TGTGCCATCAGTGCTAGCACAGATACGCAGTATTTT. This codes for CAISASTDTQYF. The rearrangement joins TRBV10-3 to TRBJ2-3; no clear D. The germline V and J ends were trimmed by 4 bases and 0 bases, with 2 bases remaining between them. This CDR3 region has 12 residues. Germline V gives CDR1 ENHRY, CDR2 SYGVKD.

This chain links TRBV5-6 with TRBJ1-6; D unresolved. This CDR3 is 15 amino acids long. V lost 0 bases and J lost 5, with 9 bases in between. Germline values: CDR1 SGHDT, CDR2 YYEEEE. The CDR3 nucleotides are TGTGCCAGCAGCTTGGTGTGGCAGAATAATTCACCCCTCCACTTT. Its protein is CASSLVWQNNSPLHF.

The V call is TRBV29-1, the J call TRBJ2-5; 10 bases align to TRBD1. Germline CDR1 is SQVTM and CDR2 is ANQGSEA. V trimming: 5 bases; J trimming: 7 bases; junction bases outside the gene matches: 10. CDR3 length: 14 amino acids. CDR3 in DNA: TGCAGCGTTAGAGACAGGGGGCGCGGACGGACCCAGTACTTC. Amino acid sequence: CSVRDRGRGRTQYF.

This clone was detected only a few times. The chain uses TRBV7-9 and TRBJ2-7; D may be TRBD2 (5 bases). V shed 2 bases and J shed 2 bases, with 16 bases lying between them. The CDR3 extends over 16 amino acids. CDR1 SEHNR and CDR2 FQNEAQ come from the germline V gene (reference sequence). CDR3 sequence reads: CASSLIREPGTYEQYF. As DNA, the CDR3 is TGTGCCAGCAGCTTAATAAGGGAACCGGGAACCTACGAGCAGTACTTC.

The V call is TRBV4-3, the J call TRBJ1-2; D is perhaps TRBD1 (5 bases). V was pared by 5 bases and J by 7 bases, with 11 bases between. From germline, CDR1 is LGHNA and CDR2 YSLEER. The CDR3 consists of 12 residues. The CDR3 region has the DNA TGCGCCAGCAGCTGGGAGGGGTTTGGCTACACCTTC. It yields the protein CASSWEGFGYTF.

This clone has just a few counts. CDR3 residues: CATSGWDSTYF. As DNA, the CDR3 is TGTGCCACCAGCGGTTGGGACTCCACGTACTTC. This chain links TRBV15 with TRBJ2-7; TRBD2 might be the D (6 bases). The CDR3 is 11 residues long. V lost 5 bases to trimming and J lost 12 bases, with 14 bases between them. Germline V gives CDR1 LNHNV, CDR2 YYDKDF (reference sequence).

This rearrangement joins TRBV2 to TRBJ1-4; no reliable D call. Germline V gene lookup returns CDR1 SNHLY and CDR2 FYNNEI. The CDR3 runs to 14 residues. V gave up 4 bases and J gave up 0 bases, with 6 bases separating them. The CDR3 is CASSASATNEKLFF. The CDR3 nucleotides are TGTGCCAGCAGTGCCAGTGCAACTAATGAAAAACTGTTTTTT.

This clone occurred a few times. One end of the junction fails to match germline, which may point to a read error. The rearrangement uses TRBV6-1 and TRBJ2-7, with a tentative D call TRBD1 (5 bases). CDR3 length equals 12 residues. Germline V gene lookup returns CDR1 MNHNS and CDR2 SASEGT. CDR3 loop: CASSEVGQTSVF. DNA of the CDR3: TGTGCCAGCAGTGAAGTGGGGCAGACTTCTGTCTTC.

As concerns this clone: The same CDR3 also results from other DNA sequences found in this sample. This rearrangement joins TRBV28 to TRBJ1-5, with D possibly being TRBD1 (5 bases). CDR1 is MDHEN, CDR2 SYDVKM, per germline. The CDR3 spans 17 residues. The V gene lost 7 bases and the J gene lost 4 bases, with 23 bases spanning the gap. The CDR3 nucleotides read TGTGCCAGCAATTCCCGGAGGGGCCAGGGATTAAATCAGCCCCAGCATTTT. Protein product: CASNSRRGQGLNQPQHF.

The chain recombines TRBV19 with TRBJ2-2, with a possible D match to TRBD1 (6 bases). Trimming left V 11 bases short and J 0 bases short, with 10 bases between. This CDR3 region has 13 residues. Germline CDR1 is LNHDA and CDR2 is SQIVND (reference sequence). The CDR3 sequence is CAGGTSNTGELFF. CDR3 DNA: TGTGCCGGGGGCACTTCGAACACCGGGGAGCTGTTTTTT.

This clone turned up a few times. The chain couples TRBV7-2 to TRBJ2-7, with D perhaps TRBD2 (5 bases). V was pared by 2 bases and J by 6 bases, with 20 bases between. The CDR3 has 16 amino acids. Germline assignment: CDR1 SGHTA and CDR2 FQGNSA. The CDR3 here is CASSLSLATSGAEQYF. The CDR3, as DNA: TGTGCCAGCAGCTTATCCTTAGCAACTAGTGGTGCCGAGCAGTACTTC.

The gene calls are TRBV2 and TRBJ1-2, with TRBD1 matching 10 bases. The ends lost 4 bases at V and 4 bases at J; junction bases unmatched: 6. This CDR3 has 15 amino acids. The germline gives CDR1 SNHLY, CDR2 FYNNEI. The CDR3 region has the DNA TGTGCCAGCAGTGGACAGGGGGCAAGTGGCTATGGCTACACCTTC. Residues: CASSGQGASGYGYTF.

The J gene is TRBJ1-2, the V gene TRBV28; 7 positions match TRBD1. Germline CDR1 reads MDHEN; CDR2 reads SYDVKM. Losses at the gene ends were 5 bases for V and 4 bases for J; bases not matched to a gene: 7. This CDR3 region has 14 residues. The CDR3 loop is CASSPGTASYGYTF. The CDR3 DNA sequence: TGTGCCAGCAGTCCCGGGACAGCTTCCTATGGCTACACCTTC.

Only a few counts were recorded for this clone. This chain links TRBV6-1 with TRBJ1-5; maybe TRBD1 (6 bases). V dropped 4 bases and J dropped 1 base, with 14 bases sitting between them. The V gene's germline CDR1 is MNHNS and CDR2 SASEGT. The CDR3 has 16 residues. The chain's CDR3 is CASSAGFRGSNQPQHF. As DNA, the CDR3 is TGTGCCAGCAGTGCAGGGTTTAGGGGGAGCAATCAGCCCCAGCATTTT.

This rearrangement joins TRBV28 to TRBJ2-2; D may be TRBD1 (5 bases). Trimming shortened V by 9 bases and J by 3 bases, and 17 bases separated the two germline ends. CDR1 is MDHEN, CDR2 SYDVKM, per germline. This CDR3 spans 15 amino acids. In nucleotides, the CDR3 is TGTGCCAGTAGACTCCCGACAGCCCACACCGGGGAGCTGTTTTTT. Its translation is CASRLPTAHTGELFF.

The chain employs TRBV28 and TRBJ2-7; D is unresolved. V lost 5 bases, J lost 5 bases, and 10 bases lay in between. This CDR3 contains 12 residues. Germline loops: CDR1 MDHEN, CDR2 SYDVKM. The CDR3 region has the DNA TGTGCCAGCAGTCCCGAGGAAAACGAGCAGTACTTC. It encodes CASSPEENEQYF. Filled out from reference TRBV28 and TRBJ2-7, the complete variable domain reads DVKVTQSSRYLVKRTGEKVFLECVQDMDHENMFWYRQDPGLGLRLIYFSYDVKMKEKGDIPEGYSVSREKKERFSLILESASTNQTSMYLCASSPEENEQYFGPGTRLTVT.

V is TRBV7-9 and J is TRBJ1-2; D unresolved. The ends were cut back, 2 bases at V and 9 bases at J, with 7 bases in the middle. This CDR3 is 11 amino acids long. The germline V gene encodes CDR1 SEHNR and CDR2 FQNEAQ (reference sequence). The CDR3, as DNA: TGTGCCAGCAGCTTACGGTATCGCTACACCTTC. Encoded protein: CASSLRYRYTF.

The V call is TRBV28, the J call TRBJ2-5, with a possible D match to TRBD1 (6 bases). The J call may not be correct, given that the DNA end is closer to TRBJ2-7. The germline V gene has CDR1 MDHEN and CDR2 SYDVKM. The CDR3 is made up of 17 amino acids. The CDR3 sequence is CASSSYDRRQEPYEQYF. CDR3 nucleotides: TGTGCCAGCAGCTCTTACGATAGGAGACAGGAGCCCTACGAGCAGTACTTC.

CDR3: CASSPGRVRGDQPQHF. The CDR3 bases are TGTGCCAGCAGCCCCGGTCGGGTCAGGGGAGATCAGCCCCAGCATTTT. The chain is built from TRBV7-2 and TRBJ1-5, with D maybe TRBD1 (6 bases). The CDR3 length is 16 residues. Trimming took off 5 bases at V and 5 bases at J, with 19 bases between the two ends. Germline CDR1 SGHTA, CDR2 FQGNSA.

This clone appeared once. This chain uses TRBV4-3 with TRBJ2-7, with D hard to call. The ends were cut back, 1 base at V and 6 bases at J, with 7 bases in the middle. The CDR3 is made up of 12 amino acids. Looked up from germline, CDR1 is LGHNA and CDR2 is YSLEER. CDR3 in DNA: TGCGCCAGCAGCCAAGGCGGAACCGAGCAGTACTTC. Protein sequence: CASSQGGTEQYF.

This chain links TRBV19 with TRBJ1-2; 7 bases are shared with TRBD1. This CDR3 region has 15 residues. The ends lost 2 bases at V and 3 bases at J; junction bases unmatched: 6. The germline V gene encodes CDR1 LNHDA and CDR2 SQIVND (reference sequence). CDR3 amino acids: CASSIIRDRDYGYTF. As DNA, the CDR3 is TGTGCCAGTAGTATAATCCGAGACAGGGACTATGGCTACACCTTC.